Below, 5 T cell receptor beta chains from the same sample are listed, as sequenced in a study of T cell repertoires in cytomegalovirus infection. TCRdb used MiXCR to reprocess the reads, holding one entry per CDR3 protein. The sample contains under 800,000 distinct CDR3 sequences, approximately 25% of which appear only once. Sample: CD8+ T cells from PBMCs. The receptors stem from a human donor in good health (CMV status not recorded). Some clones in this sample may be carry-over from other donors' samples.

The chain joins TRBV6-5 to TRBJ2-7; 7 bases are shared with TRBD1. This CDR3 is built from 14 residues. The V and J ends lost 6 bases and 2 bases, in that order; junction bases with no gene match: 7. From germline, CDR1 is MNHEY and CDR2 SVGAGI. CDR3 sequence: CASRITQGAYEQYF. For the CDR3, the DNA is TGTGCCAGCAGGATTACTCAGGGGGCCTACGAGCAGTACTTC.

This clonotype was observed a handful of times. This sequence joins TRBV15 and TRBJ1-2; unclear D gene. Looked up from germline, CDR1 is LNHNV and CDR2 is YYDKDF (reference sequence). The CDR3 consists of 16 residues. Deletions cut 0 bases from V and 6 bases from J, with 17 bases between. CDR3 protein: CATSRDLEPGVDGYTF. CDR3 nucleotide sequence: TGTGCCACCAGCAGAGATTTGGAGCCTGGGGTGGATGGCTACACCTTC.

V gene TRBV12-3 or TRBV12-4 combines with J gene TRBJ1-2; no reliable D call. The CDR3 runs to 13 residues. V gave up 2 bases and J gave up 5 bases, with 9 bases separating them. The CDR3 region has the DNA TGTGCCAGCAGTTTAAGGGCGTTTTATGGCTACACCTTC. It codes for CASSLRAFYGYTF.

In this sample, this clonotype turned up many times. The chain couples TRBV12-3 or TRBV12-4 to TRBJ1-3; D is possibly TRBD1 (5 bases). The CDR3 has 15 residues. V lost 4 bases to trimming and J lost 0 bases, with 10 bases between them. The CDR3 bases are TGTGCCAGCAGTTCCAGGGCTAACTCTGGAAACACCATATATTTT. It is translated as CASSSRANSGNTIYF.

A few counts support this clonotype. The rearrangement uses TRBV28 and TRBJ2-2, with 11 bases identical to TRBD2. J lost 6 bases, V lost 5 bases, and 8 bases had no gene match. Germline V gene data show CDR1 as MDHEN and CDR2 as SYDVKM. CDR3 length: 16 amino acids. The CDR3 bases are TGTGCCAGCAGTCCCCTCGGGACTAGCGGAGCCGGGGAGCTGTTTTTT. Translating it yields CASSPLGTSGAGELFF.